Below, 32 T cell receptor beta chains from the same sample are listed, as sequenced in a study of T cell responses to AZD1222 COVID-19 vaccine. Generated by immunoSEQ multiplex PCR, the TCRdb table keeps only in-frame clones and is missing some. The data contain some 200,000 clones, around 93% of them singletons. This sample comprised peripheral blood, obtained on day 0 of MenACWY control vaccination. The receptor set was obtained from an adult in good health.

V is TRBV3-1 (or the pseudogene TRBV3-2) and J is TRBJ1-1; no clear D gene. CDR1 is LGHDT, CDR2 YNNKEL, per germline (reference sequence). This CDR3 has 13 amino acids. V lost 1 base and J lost 0, with 3 bases in between. CDR3: CASSQGVNTEAFF. Here the CDR3 DNA reads TGTGCCAGCAGCCAAGGAGTGAACACTGAAGCTTTCTTT.

The J gene is TRBJ2-1, the V gene TRBV5-4; D remains unclear. Per the germline V gene, CDR1 is SGHNT and CDR2 is YYREEE (reference sequence). V lost 0 bases and J 5 bases, leaving 6 bases between the germline ends. The CDR3 extends over 13 amino acids. The CDR3, as DNA: TGTGCCAGCAGCTTGGGGGTTAACAATGAGCAGTTCTTC. It specifies CASSLGVNNEQFF.

This clone was found once. V and J are TRBV6-2 or TRBV6-3 and TRBJ2-7; D is uncertain. The V gene's germline CDR1 is MNHEY and CDR2 SVGEGT. The CDR3 extends over 15 amino acids. V gave up 2 bases and J gave up 12 bases, with 23 bases separating them. The CDR3, as DNA: TGTGCCAGCAGTTACCCCACGTGGCCGGATCGACGGTGGTACTTC. It yields the protein CASSYPTWPDRRWYF.

J is TRBJ2-7 and V is TRBV10-2; 9 nucleotides line up with TRBD1. The germline gives CDR1 WSHSY, CDR2 SAAADI. The J segment lost 4 bases and the V segment lost 2 bases, leaving 3 bases of the junction unmatched. The CDR3 runs to 14 residues. Written as DNA, the CDR3 is TGCGCCAGCAGTGAGGGACAGGGGATTTACGAGCAGTACTTC. Its protein product is CASSEGQGIYEQYF.

Concerning this clone: Other DNA sequences within the sample encode an identical CDR3. The chain employs TRBV7-2 and TRBJ1-4; D unresolved. This CDR3 spans 14 amino acids. V lost 0 bases to trimming and J lost 4 bases, with 6 bases between them. CDR1 is SGHTA and CDR2 is FQGNSA in the germline V gene. CDR3 loop: CASSLAGFNEKLFF. The CDR3 nucleotides read TGTGCCAGCAGCTTAGCAGGCTTTAATGAAAAACTGTTTTTT. Looking up the rest from reference TRBV7-2 and TRBJ1-4 gives the full variable domain: GAGVSQSPSNKVTEKGKDVELRCDPISGHTALYWYRQSLGQGLEFLIYFQGNSAPDKSGLPSDRFSAERTGGSVSTLTIQRTQQEDSAVYLCASSLAGFNEKLFFGSGTQLSVL.

The V gene is TRBV7-9, the J gene TRBJ1-4; weak D call: TRBD1 (6 bases). This CDR3 comprises 12 residues. V was clipped by 11 bases and J by 8 bases, with 15 bases between them. The germline V gene has CDR1 SEHNR and CDR2 FQNEAQ (reference sequence). The CDR3 loop is CAAQRGEEKLFF. As DNA, the CDR3 is TGTGCCGCACAGAGGGGGGAGGAAAAACTGTTTTTT.

This rearrangement joins TRBV5-5 to TRBJ1-1; 7 nucleotides align to TRBD1. The CDR3 sequence is 14 residues long. V was pared by 3 bases and J by 1 base, with 3 bases of the junction left unmatched. The germline CDR1 and CDR2 sequences are SGHKS and YYEKEE (reference sequence). In DNA, the CDR3 is TGTGCCAGCAGCTCAGGGGGGTGGAACACTGAAGCTTTCTTT. As protein: CASSSGGWNTEAFF. Full variable domain (outside the CDR3, taken from reference TRBV5-5 and TRBJ1-1): DAGVTQSPTHLIKTRGQQVTLRCSPISGHKSVSWYQQVLGQGPQFIFQYYEKEERGRGNFPDRFSARQFPNYSSELNVNALLLGDSALYLCASSSGGWNTEAFFGQGTRLTVV.

The V and J genes are TRBV5-5 and TRBJ2-6; unclear D gene. Trimming pared 2 bases from V and 3 bases from J, leaving 12 bases between. CDR1 and CDR2 from the germline V gene are SGHKS and YYEKEE (reference sequence). CDR3 size: 16 residues. The CDR3 region is CASSFGQSSGANVLTF. The DNA of the CDR3 is TGTGCCAGCAGCTTTGGGCAATCAAGTGGGGCCAACGTCCTGACTTTC.

Turning to this clone: Within the sample, other DNA sequences also encode this same CDR3. V is TRBV5-4 and J is TRBJ1-5; D is possibly TRBD1 (5 bases). The CDR3 runs 14 residues. Germline V lookup: CDR1 SGHNT, CDR2 YYREEE (reference sequence). The V gene lost 0 bases and the J gene lost 4 bases, with 8 bases spanning the gap. The CDR3 sequence is CASSLGGGNQPQHF. CDR3 bases: TGTGCCAGCAGCTTGGGGGGGGGTAATCAGCCCCAGCATTTT.

The chain uses TRBV25-1 and TRBJ1-1, with unresolved D. The germline gives CDR1 MGHDK, CDR2 SYGVNS. CDR3 size: 13 residues. V was clipped by 2 bases and J by 5 bases, with 9 bases between them. The CDR3 loop is CASSEPGGTEAFF. For the CDR3, the DNA is TGTGCCAGCAGTGAACCGGGAGGGACTGAAGCTTTCTTT.

The gene calls are TRBV7-2 and TRBJ2-1; 12 bases match TRBD2. The CDR3 is 16 amino acids. Germline V gene lookup returns CDR1 SGHTA and CDR2 FQGNSA. After removal of 5 bases from V and 10 bases from J, the junction contained 12 bases not matched to a gene. The CDR3 is CASSPSGGAFGGEQFF. The CDR3 DNA sequence: TGTGCCAGCAGCCCTAGCGGGGGGGCCTTTGGAGGGGAGCAGTTCTTC.

The V and J genes are TRBV6-2 or TRBV6-3 and TRBJ1-2; TRBD1 agrees at 7 bases. CDR3 size: 16 residues. V gave up 3 bases and J gave up 7 bases; unmatched junction bases: 14. Germline V CDR1 and CDR2: MNHEY, SVGEGT. The CDR3 DNA follows: TGTGCCAGCAGTTATCCCACCTGGACAGGAAAGGGTGGCTACACCTTC. As protein: CASSYPTWTGKGGYTF.

The chain combines TRBV5-1 with TRBJ1-2; 10 bases map to TRBD1. J was trimmed by 7 bases and V by 4 bases; bases with no gene match: 7. This CDR3 spans 14 amino acids. Germline V gene lookup returns CDR1 SGHRS and CDR2 YFSETQ. CDR3 in DNA: TGCGCCAGCAGCCCGACAGGGGGCAAACTTGGCTACACCTTC. Amino acids: CASSPTGGKLGYTF.

This rearrangement joins TRBV5-1 to TRBJ2-1, with 10 bases aligning to TRBD1. V lost 4 bases to trimming and J lost 7 bases; unmatched junction nucleotides: 5. CDR1 is SGHRS, CDR2 YFSETQ, per germline. The CDR3 length is 14 residues. CDR3 protein: CASSPGDRGNEQFF. The DNA of the CDR3 is TGCGCCAGCAGCCCTGGGGACAGGGGTAATGAGCAGTTCTTC.

The V gene is TRBV30, the J gene TRBJ1-3; no reliable D call. Germline V lookup: CDR1 GTSNPN, CDR2 SVGIG (reference sequence). CDR3 length equals 14 residues. Trimming stripped 0 bases from V and 2 bases from J, with 8 bases between. CDR3 amino acids: CAWSVAVAGNTIYF. The CDR3 nucleotides are TGTGCCTGGAGTGTGGCAGTAGCTGGAAACACCATATATTTT.

The chain uses TRBV19 and TRBJ1-2, with D possibly TRBD1 on 6 matching bases. This CDR3 is 16 amino acids long. Trimming shortened V by 4 bases and J by 2 bases, and 17 bases separated the two germline ends. Germline values: CDR1 LNHDA, CDR2 SQIVND (reference sequence). The CDR3: CASSRTSTGSNYGYTF. The CDR3 nucleotides read TGTGCCAGTAGTAGAACGTCGACAGGTTCAAACTATGGCTACACCTTC.

The chain joins TRBV15 to TRBJ1-2; D possibly corresponds to TRBD1 (6 bases). The CDR3 is 13 residues long. In germline, CDR1 is LNHNV, CDR2 YYDKDF (reference sequence). V lost 8 bases to trimming and J lost 7 bases, with 17 bases between them. DNA of the CDR3: TGTGCCACCGCCGACAGGCTCTTACGTGGCTACACCTTC. Its translation: CATADRLLRGYTF. Drawing the rest from reference TRBV15 and TRBJ1-2, the complete variable domain is DAMVIQNPRYQVTQFGKPVTLSCSQTLNHNVMYWYQQKSSQAPKLLFHYYDKDFNNEADTPDNFQSRRPNTSFCFLDIRSPGLGDTAMYLCATADRLLRGYTFGSGTRLTVV.

This clone has just one count. The chain links TRBV9 to TRBJ1-2; weak D call: TRBD1 (5 bases). The CDR3 loop spans 14 amino acids. Per germline, CDR1 SGDLS and CDR2 YYNGEE. Trimming removed 4 bases from V and 0 bases from J, with 10 bases in between. CDR3 DNA sequence: TGTGCCAGCAGCAGGACAAGTTCTAACTATGGCTACACCTTC. Amino acids: CASSRTSSNYGYTF.

The chain has TRBV2 and TRBJ1-3; D not certain. The CDR3 runs 14 residues. The germline V and J ends were trimmed by 2 bases and 1 base, with 6 bases remaining between them. The germline CDR1 and CDR2 sequences are SNHLY and FYNNEI. The CDR3 DNA reads as TGTGCCAGCAGTGAAAGAGGATCTGGAAACACCATATATTTT. Its protein product is CASSERGSGNTIYF.

The table lists this clone with a count of one. The V call is TRBV12-3 or TRBV12-4, the J call TRBJ2-7, with TRBD1 matching over 11 bases. The CDR3 runs 13 residues. Unmatched junction bases numbered 1, after V lost 6 bases and J lost 3 bases. CDR3 sequence reads: CASRGTGGYEQYF. The CDR3 DNA reads as TGTGCCAGCAGGGGGACAGGGGGCTACGAGCAGTACTTC.

The V gene is TRBV18, the J gene TRBJ1-5, with D maybe TRBD1 (6 bases). V was shortened by 6 bases and J by 5 bases, with 20 bases between the two germline ends. The CDR3 sequence is 16 residues long. Per germline, CDR1 KGHSH and CDR2 LQKENI. The CDR3 DNA reads TGTGCCAGCTCCTCTTTGGGACCGCGGGGGCATCAGCCCCAGCATTTT. Residues: CASSSLGPRGHQPQHF.

This chain uses TRBV4-2 with TRBJ2-7; 8 bases are shared with TRBD2. Germline CDR1 reads LGHNA; CDR2 reads YNFKEQ. The CDR3 totals 16 residues. Trimming took 1 base from V and 5 from J; bases not matched to a gene: 10. CDR3: CASSQGLAGLQNEQYF. The CDR3 coding sequence is TGTGCCAGCAGCCAAGGTCTAGCGGGCTTACAAAACGAGCAGTACTTC.

The chain combines TRBV27 with TRBJ2-7; a possible D gene is TRBD1 (6 bases). V shed 2 bases and J shed 0 bases, with 11 bases lying between them. This CDR3 is 15 amino acids long. CDR1 MNHEY and CDR2 SMNVEV come from the germline V gene (reference sequence). The CDR3 DNA follows: TGTGCCAGCAGTTTACAGGGGATATCCTCCTACGAGCAGTACTTC. It encodes CASSLQGISSYEQYF.

The chain employs TRBV6-1 and TRBJ1-4; D remains ambiguous. Trimming took 2 bases from V and 8 from J, leaving 12 bases between them. Germline lookup yields CDR1 MNHNS and CDR2 SASEGT. The CDR3 totals 14 residues. DNA of the CDR3: TGTGCCAGCAGTGAAAACATGATATACGAAAAACTGTTTTTT. Translated: CASSENMIYEKLFF.

The chain combines TRBV6-5 with TRBJ1-2; D unresolved. The CDR3 loop spans 13 amino acids. V lost 0 bases, J lost 4 bases, and 6 bases lay in between. Germline-derived CDR1 and CDR2 are MNHEY and SVGAGI. The CDR3 region is CASSYSAAYGYTF. The CDR3 DNA sequence: TGTGCCAGCAGTTACTCGGCGGCCTATGGCTACACCTTC.

The DNA of the CDR3 is TGTGCTAGTGGTCCCGGACTCTCTGGGGCCAACGTCCTGACTTTC. This encodes CASGPGLSGANVLTF. V gene TRBV12-5 combines with J gene TRBJ2-6; tentative D call: TRBD2 (5 bases). This CDR3 contains 15 residues. V lost 5 bases to trimming and J lost 0 bases, with 8 bases between them. Germline V gives CDR1 LGHNT, CDR2 FRNRAP. Looking up the rest from reference TRBV12-5 and TRBJ2-6 gives the full variable domain: DARVTQTPRHKVTEMGQEVTMRCQPILGHNTVFWYRQTMMQGLELLAYFRNRAPLDDSGMPKDRFSAEMPDATLATLKIQPSEPRDSAVYFCASGPGLSGANVLTFGAGSRLTVL.

This chain joins TRBV2 and TRBJ1-4; 7 positions agree with TRBD1. This CDR3 comprises 17 residues. CDR1 and CDR2 from the germline V gene are SNHLY and FYNNEI. V trimming: 4 bases; J trimming: 8 bases; junction bases outside the gene matches: 16. The CDR3 is CASSVYGGTEAGEKLFF. CDR3 DNA: TGTGCCAGCAGTGTTTATGGCGGGACAGAGGCCGGGGAAAAACTGTTTTTT.

V usage is TRBV7-6 and J usage is TRBJ1-4, with 9 bases matching TRBD1. Germline values: CDR1 SGHVS, CDR2 FNYEAQ. Trimming took 4 bases from V and 5 from J; bases not matched to a gene: 14. The CDR3 is 18 amino acids. This CDR3 is CASSSATGQGLTNEKLFF. In DNA form, the CDR3 reads TGTGCCAGCAGCTCAGCGACGGGACAGGGCCTTACGAATGAAAAACTGTTTTTT. Full variable domain (remainder filled in from reference TRBV7-6 and TRBJ1-4): GAGVSQSPRYKVTKRGQDVALRCDPISGHVSLYWYRQALGQGPEFLTYFNYEAQQDKSGLPNDRFSAERPEGSISTLTIQRTEQRDSAMYRCASSSATGQGLTNEKLFFGSGTQLSVL.

The V call is TRBV7-9, the J call TRBJ2-3; TRBD2 matches at 8 bases. Germline lookup yields CDR1 SEHNR and CDR2 FQNEAQ (reference sequence). This CDR3 is 19 amino acids long. The V and J ends lost 5 bases and 0 bases, in that order; junction bases with no gene match: 16. CDR3 sequence: CASSPRRAGGKPSTDTQYF. In DNA form, the CDR3 reads TGTGCCAGCAGCCCTCGAAGGGCGGGGGGAAAACCGAGCACAGATACGCAGTATTTT. Drawing the rest from reference TRBV7-9 and TRBJ2-3, the complete variable domain is DTGVSQNPRHKITKRGQNVTFRCDPISEHNRLYWYRQTLGQGPEFLTYFQNEAQLEKSRLLSDRFSAERPKGSFSTLEIQRTEQGDSAMYLCASSPRRAGGKPSTDTQYFGPGTRLTVL.

The chain uses TRBV30 and TRBJ1-4, with TRBD1 identical over 8 bases. Germline V CDR1 and CDR2: GTSNPN, SVGIG (reference sequence). The V and J ends lost 1 base and 8 bases, in that order; junction bases with no gene match: 9. This CDR3 is built from 15 residues. This CDR3 is CAWSGPTGVEEKLFF. Here the CDR3 DNA reads TGTGCCTGGAGTGGCCCGACAGGGGTCGAGGAAAAACTGTTTTTT.

The chain uses TRBV11-2 and TRBJ1-3; no definite D call. V was clipped by 5 bases and J by 2 bases, with 13 bases between them. This CDR3 is 15 amino acids long. Germline-derived CDR1 and CDR2 are SGHAT and FQNNGV. The CDR3 is CASSVNSGPGNTIYF. CDR3 coding DNA: TGTGCCAGCAGCGTAAATTCAGGCCCTGGAAACACCATATATTTT.

The rearrangement uses TRBV5-8 and TRBJ1-4, with TRBD1 matching 8 bases. Germline-derived CDR1 and CDR2 are SGHTS and YDEGEE. The V segment lost 4 bases and the J segment 0 bases; nucleotides outside the gene matches: 5. This CDR3 spans 16 amino acids. The CDR3 region is CASSQGQGPTNEKLFF. CDR3 in DNA: TGTGCCAGCAGCCAAGGACAGGGTCCAACTAATGAAAAACTGTTTTTT.